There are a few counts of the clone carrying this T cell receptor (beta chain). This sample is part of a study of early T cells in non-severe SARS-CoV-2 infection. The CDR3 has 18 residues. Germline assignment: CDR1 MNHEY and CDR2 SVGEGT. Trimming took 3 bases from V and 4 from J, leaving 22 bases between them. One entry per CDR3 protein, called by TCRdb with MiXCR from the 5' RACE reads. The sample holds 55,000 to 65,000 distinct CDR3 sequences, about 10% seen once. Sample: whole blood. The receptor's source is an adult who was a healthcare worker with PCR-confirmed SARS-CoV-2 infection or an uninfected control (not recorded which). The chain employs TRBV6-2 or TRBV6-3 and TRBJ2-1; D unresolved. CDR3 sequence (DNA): TGTGCCAGCAGTTATTTTAATCCGTGGCTTCCATTGTACAATGAGCAGTTCTTC. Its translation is CASSYFNPWLPLYNEQFF.